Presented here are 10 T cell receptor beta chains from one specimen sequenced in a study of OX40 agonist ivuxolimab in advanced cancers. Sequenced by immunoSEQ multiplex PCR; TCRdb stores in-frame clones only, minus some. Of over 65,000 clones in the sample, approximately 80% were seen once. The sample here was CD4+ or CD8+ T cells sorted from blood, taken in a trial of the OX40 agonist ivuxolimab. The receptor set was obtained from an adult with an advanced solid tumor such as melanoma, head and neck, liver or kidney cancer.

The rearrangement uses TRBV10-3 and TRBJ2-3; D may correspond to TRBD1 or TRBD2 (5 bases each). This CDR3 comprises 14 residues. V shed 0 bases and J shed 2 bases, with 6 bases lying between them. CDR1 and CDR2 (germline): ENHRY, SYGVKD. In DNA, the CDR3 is TGTGCCATCAGTGAGTCGGGGACCACAGATACGCAGTATTTT. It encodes CAISESGTTDTQYF.

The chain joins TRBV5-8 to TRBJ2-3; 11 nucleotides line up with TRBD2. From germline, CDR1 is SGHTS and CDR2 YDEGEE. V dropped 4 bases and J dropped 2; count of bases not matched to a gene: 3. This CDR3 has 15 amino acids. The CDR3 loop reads CASSPGLADTDTQYF. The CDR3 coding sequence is TGTGCCAGCAGCCCGGGACTAGCGGACACAGATACGCAGTATTTT.

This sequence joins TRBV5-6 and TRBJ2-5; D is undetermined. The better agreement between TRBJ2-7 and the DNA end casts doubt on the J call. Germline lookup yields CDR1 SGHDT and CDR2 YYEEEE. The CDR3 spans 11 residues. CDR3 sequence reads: CASSSNYEQYF. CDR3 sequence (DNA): TGTGCCAGCAGCTCAAACTACGAGCAGTACTTC.

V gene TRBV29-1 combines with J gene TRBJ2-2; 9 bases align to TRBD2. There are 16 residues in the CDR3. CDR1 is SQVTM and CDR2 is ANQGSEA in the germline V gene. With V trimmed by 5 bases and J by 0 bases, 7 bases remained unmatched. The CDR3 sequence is CSVLAGPLANTGELFF. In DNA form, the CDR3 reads TGCAGCGTTCTAGCGGGACCTCTCGCGAACACCGGGGAGCTGTTTTTT.

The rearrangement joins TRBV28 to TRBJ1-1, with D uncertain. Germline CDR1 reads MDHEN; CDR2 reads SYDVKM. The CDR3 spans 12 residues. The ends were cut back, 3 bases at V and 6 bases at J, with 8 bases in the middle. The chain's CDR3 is CASSLFAAEAFF. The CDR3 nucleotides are TGTGCCAGCAGTTTGTTCGCAGCTGAAGCTTTCTTT.

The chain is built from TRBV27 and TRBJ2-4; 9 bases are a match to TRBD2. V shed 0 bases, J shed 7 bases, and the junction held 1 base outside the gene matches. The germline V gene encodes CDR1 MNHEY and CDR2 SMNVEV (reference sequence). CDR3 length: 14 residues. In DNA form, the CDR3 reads TGTGCCAGCAGTTTATCGACTAGCGGTAACATTCAGTACTTC. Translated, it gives CASSLSTSGNIQYF.

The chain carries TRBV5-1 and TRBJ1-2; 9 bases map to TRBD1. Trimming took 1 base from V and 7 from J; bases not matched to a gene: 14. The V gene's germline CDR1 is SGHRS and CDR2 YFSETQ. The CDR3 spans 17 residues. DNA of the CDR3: TGCGCCAGCAGCTTGAGTCCGGGACAGGGAAACTTTGCTGGCTACACCTTC. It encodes CASSLSPGQGNFAGYTF.

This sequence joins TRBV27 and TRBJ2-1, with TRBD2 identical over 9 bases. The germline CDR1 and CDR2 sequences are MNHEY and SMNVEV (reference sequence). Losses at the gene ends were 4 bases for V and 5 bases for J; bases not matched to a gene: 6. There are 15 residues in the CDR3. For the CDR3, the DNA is TGTGCCAGCAGTTCAGGGTTAGCGGGAGACAATGAGCAGTTCTTC. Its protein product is CASSSGLAGDNEQFF.

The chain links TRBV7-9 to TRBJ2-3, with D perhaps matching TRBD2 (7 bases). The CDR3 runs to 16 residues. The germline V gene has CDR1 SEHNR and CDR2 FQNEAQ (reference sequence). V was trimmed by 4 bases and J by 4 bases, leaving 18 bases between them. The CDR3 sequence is CASSSNGGRGADTQYF. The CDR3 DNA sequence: TGTGCCAGCAGCTCCAACGGGGGGCGAGGGGCAGATACGCAGTATTTT.

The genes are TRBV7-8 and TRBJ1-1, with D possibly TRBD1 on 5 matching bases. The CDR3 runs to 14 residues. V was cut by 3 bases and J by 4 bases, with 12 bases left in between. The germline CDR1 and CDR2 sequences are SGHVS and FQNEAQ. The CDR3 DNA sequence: TGTGCCAGCAGCTTGACGGTAAGGGGCACTGAAGCTTTCTTT. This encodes CASSLTVRGTEAFF.